These 30 T cell receptor beta chains came from one sample sequenced in a study of T cells in Graves' hyperthyroidism and ophthalmopathy. The TCR beta CDR3 regions underwent amplification using RNA transcripts as the source. Using the HTBI primer set, a first-round RT-PCR was run on the TCR CDR3. TCRdb used MiXCR to reprocess the multiplex PCR reads, holding one entry per CDR3 protein. The data contain roughly 350,000 distinct CDR3 sequences, approximately 14% of them singletons. The sample consisted of blood. The receptors derive from a woman in her twenties or thirties with Graves' hyperthyroidism.

This clonotype appeared a few times. The chain recombines TRBV20-1 with TRBJ1-2, with TRBD1 as a possible D gene (6 bases). The germline gives CDR1 DFQATT, CDR2 SNEGSKA (reference sequence). The CDR3 sequence is 16 residues long. V was cut by 0 bases and J by 4 bases, with 18 bases left in between. In nucleotides, the CDR3 is TGCAGTGCTAGAGATTTTCTACTACAGGGAGGCTATGGCTACACCTTC. Its translation: CSARDFLLQGGYGYTF.

This chain uses TRBV28 with TRBJ2-2; D is unclear. The CDR3 is 12 amino acids. The V and J ends lost 8 bases and 4 bases respectively, with 8 bases between them. CDR1 is MDHEN and CDR2 is SYDVKM in the germline V gene. CDR3 DNA: TGTGCCAGCCTCCCAGCCACCGGGGAGCTGTTTTTT. Protein product: CASLPATGELFF. The complete variable domain, with remaining parts taken from reference TRBV28 and TRBJ2-2, reads DVKVTQSSRYLVKRTGEKVFLECVQDMDHENMFWYRQDPGLGLRLIYFSYDVKMKEKGDIPEGYSVSREKKERFSLILESASTNQTSMYLCASLPATGELFFGEGSRLTVL.

The chain couples TRBV27 to TRBJ2-3; tentatively, D is TRBD2 (5 bases). Trimming removed 6 bases from V and 6 bases from J, with 25 bases in between. The CDR3 totals 17 residues. Germline CDR1 reads MNHEY; CDR2 reads SMNVEV (reference sequence). The CDR3 loop is CASSRIYIASRVDTQYF. CDR3 in DNA: TGTGCCAGCAGCCGGATTTATATAGCGTCAAGGGTGGATACGCAGTATTTT.

This clonotype was seen at least ten times. The chain combines TRBV5-5 with TRBJ1-2, with D possibly being TRBD1 (5 bases). There are 13 residues in the CDR3. CDR1 and CDR2 (germline): SGHKS, YYEKEE (reference sequence). V gave up 5 bases and J gave up 6 bases, with 14 bases separating them. CDR3 nucleotides: TGTGCCAGCAGGCAGGAACGGGGGAATGGCTACACCTTC. It is translated as CASRQERGNGYTF.

The rearrangement uses TRBV5-1 and TRBJ2-2, with TRBD1 as a possible D gene (7 bases). Looked up from germline, CDR1 is SGHRS and CDR2 is YFSETQ. V dropped 0 bases and J dropped 3 bases, with 12 bases sitting between them. This CDR3 has 16 amino acids. The CDR3 DNA is TGCGCCAGCAGCTTGGAGACAGGGACTTACACCGGGGAGCTGTTTTTT. Its translation is CASSLETGTYTGELFF. Based on the CDR3 plus reference TRBV5-1 and TRBJ2-2, the full variable domain is KAGVTQTPRYLIKTRGQQVTLSCSPISGHRSVSWYQQTPGQGLQFLFEYFSETQRNKGNFPGRFSGRQFSNSRSEMNVSTLELGDSALYLCASSLETGTYTGELFFGEGSRLTVL.

This chain uses TRBV4-1 with TRBJ2-2; the D call may be TRBD1 or TRBD2 (5 bases each). Germline V gives CDR1 MGHRA, CDR2 YSYEKL. Trimming removed 1 base from V and 0 bases from J, with 24 bases in between. The CDR3 is 21 amino acids. Here the CDR3 reads CASSQGSTETTSGANTGELFF. In DNA, the CDR3 is TGCGCCAGCAGCCAAGGTTCGACAGAGACTACCTCCGGCGCGAACACCGGGGAGCTGTTTTTT.

This clonotype occurred many times. The gene calls are TRBV12-3 or TRBV12-4 and TRBJ1-1; D is unresolved. The CDR3 spans 14 residues. The V end lost 3 bases, the J end lost 0 bases, and 8 bases lay between the germline ends. CDR3 region: CASSLRTVNTEAFF. The DNA of the CDR3 is TGTGCCAGCAGTTTGAGGACGGTGAACACTGAAGCTTTCTTT.

This clonotype was observed at least ten times. V is TRBV20-1 and J is TRBJ2-1, with D unclear. Looked up from germline, CDR1 is DFQATT and CDR2 is SNEGSKA (reference sequence). The CDR3 is made up of 12 amino acids. V dropped 6 bases and J dropped 3 bases, with 9 bases sitting between them. The CDR3 spells CSASDGYNEQFF. CDR3 coding DNA: TGCAGTGCCTCGGACGGCTACAATGAGCAGTTCTTC.

This clonotype has ten or more counts. The chain is built from TRBV20-1 and TRBJ2-7, with D possibly matching TRBD1 (6 bases). The CDR3 sequence is 12 residues long. Trimming pared 6 bases from V and 2 bases from J, leaving 11 bases between. CDR1 and CDR2 (germline): DFQATT, SNEGSKA (reference sequence). CDR3 DNA sequence: TGCAGTGCCGGACAGTACGCCTACGAGCAGTACTTC. Its translation is CSAGQYAYEQYF.

In its sample, this clonotype was seen many times. The chain is built from TRBV28 and TRBJ2-1; no clear D gene. Germline lookup yields CDR1 MDHEN and CDR2 SYDVKM. The CDR3 sequence is 15 residues long. Trimming stripped 7 bases from V and 0 bases from J, with 13 bases between. Here the CDR3 DNA reads TGTGCCAGCACAGACATTAGGAGCTCCTACAATGAGCAGTTCTTC. It yields the protein CASTDIRSSYNEQFF.

This clonotype was counted many times. V is TRBV27 and J is TRBJ2-1, with a tentative D call TRBD2 (7 bases). The V end was cut by 3 bases, the J end by 7 bases, with 19 bases between. This CDR3 comprises 16 residues. In germline, CDR1 is MNHEY, CDR2 SMNVEV (reference sequence). DNA for the CDR3: TGTGCCAGCAGTTTTCGGCCGGGACGGGGGGCTAATGAGCAGTTCTTC. Translated, it gives CASSFRPGRGANEQFF.

This clonotype was recorded at least ten times. V usage is TRBV2 and J usage is TRBJ2-1; no reliable D call. V lost 7 bases to trimming and J lost 0 bases, with 7 bases between them. The germline CDR1 and CDR2 sequences are SNHLY and FYNNEI. This CDR3 has 13 residues. The DNA for the CDR3 is TGTGCCAGCACCCCGAGCTCCTACAATGAGCAGTTCTTC. It codes for CASTPSSYNEQFF.

This clonotype was recorded a few times. For the CDR3, the DNA is TGTGCCAGCAGTTTACCGATTAGCGGGAGGGTCGGGGAGCAGTTCTTC. This translates into CASSLPISGRVGEQFF. V usage is TRBV28 and J usage is TRBJ2-1; 11 positions agree with TRBD2. The length of the CDR3 is 16 residues. Per the germline V gene, CDR1 is MDHEN and CDR2 is SYDVKM. V lost 2 bases and J lost 10; bases outside the gene matches: 10.

The chain has TRBV15 and TRBJ2-5, with 8 bases lining up with TRBD2. The junction had 6 bases not matched to a gene; V was cut back by 1 base and J by 5 bases. CDR3 length: 15 residues. Germline CDR1 is LNHNV and CDR2 is YYDKDF (reference sequence). In DNA form, the CDR3 reads TGTGCCACCAGCAGAGCCTCCTCGGGGGGGGAGACCCAGTACTTC. Amino acids: CATSRASSGGETQYF.

There are many counts of this clonotype. The chain is built from TRBV2 and TRBJ2-7; D may correspond to TRBD1 or TRBD2 (6 bases each). The CDR3 totals 18 residues. V lost 8 bases and J 1 base, leaving 27 bases between the germline ends. Germline V gives CDR1 SNHLY, CDR2 FYNNEI. CDR3 nucleotides: TGTGCCAGCTCTTACGGGGAGGCAGGGGAGTTAGGGTCCTACGAGCAGTACTTC. Protein sequence: CASSYGEAGELGSYEQYF.

This clonotype has ten or more counts. This rearrangement joins TRBV11-2 to TRBJ2-7; perhaps TRBD2 as D (6 bases). The CDR3 spans 14 residues. Trimming shortened V by 3 bases and J by 3 bases, and 12 bases separated the two germline ends. CDR1 SGHAT and CDR2 FQNNGV come from the germline V gene. The CDR3 loop reads CASSFPGVGYEQYF. The DNA for the CDR3 is TGTGCCAGCAGCTTCCCGGGAGTAGGCTACGAGCAGTACTTC.

The chain uses TRBV3-1 and TRBJ1-5; D is possibly TRBD1 (5 bases). The CDR3 spans 18 residues. CDR1 LGHDT and CDR2 YNNKEL come from the germline V gene (reference sequence). With 0 bases removed from V and 4 bases from J, the gap between germline ends came to 19 bases. In nucleotides, the CDR3 is TGTGCCAGCAGCCAAGATGGGGACGGCGTTTTTCGAAATCAGCCCCAGCATTTT. Translated, it gives CASSQDGDGVFRNQPQHF.

This clonotype occurred many times. CDR3 in DNA: TGTGCCAGCAGTGAGTCGGAGACTGAGCAGTTCTTC. Translating gives CASSESETEQFF. V gene TRBV6-1 combines with J gene TRBJ2-1; no clear D gene. V lost 3 bases to trimming and J lost 9 bases, with 9 bases between them. In germline, CDR1 is MNHNS, CDR2 SASEGT. This CDR3 has 12 amino acids.

The rearrangement joins TRBV29-1 to TRBJ2-4; D gene uncertain. The germline gives CDR1 SQVTM, CDR2 ANQGSEA. The CDR3 contains 11 residues. Trimming shortened V by 6 bases and J by 6 bases, and 9 bases separated the two germline ends. CDR3 coding DNA: TGCAGCGTCCCCTGGAGAAACATTCAGTACTTC. Translated: CSVPWRNIQYF.

This clonotype has ten or more counts. This sequence joins TRBV11-2 and TRBJ1-1; D not resolved. Germline assignment: CDR1 SGHAT and CDR2 FQNNGV. This CDR3 is 15 amino acids long. Trimming took off 6 bases at V and 0 bases at J, with 14 bases between the two ends. The CDR3 sequence is CASSPLGAMNTEAFF. The CDR3 nucleotides read TGTGCCAGCAGTCCATTGGGTGCGATGAACACTGAAGCTTTCTTT.

The chain recombines TRBV10-2 with TRBJ2-1; 8 positions agree with TRBD2. Germline trimming cut 5 bases from V and 4 bases from J; bases unmatched to any gene: 19. From germline, CDR1 is WSHSY and CDR2 SAAADI. This CDR3 is built from 19 residues. CDR3 bases: TGCGCCAGCAGTCCACGGGAGGGCCTTACCCGGCGCGGTTACAATGAGCAGTTCTTC. As protein: CASSPREGLTRRGYNEQFF.

The chain is built from TRBV30 and TRBJ1-2; TRBD1 is a possible D gene (6 bases). This CDR3 region has 12 residues. Germline assignment: CDR1 GTSNPN and CDR2 SVGIG (reference sequence). The CDR3 DNA reads as TGTGCTGGCCTACAGGGAAATTATGGCTACACCTTC. Translated, it gives CAGLQGNYGYTF. The variable domain in full, completed from reference TRBV30 and TRBJ1-2, reads SQTIHQWPATLVQPVGSPLSLECTVEGTSNPNLYWYRQAAGRGLQLLFYSVGIGQISSEVPQNLSASRPQDRQFILSSKKLLLSDSGFYLCAGLQGNYGYTFGSGTRLTVV.

This clonotype was picked up a small number of times. The chain combines TRBV5-1 with TRBJ2-5; TRBD2 is a possible D gene (7 bases). The CDR3 covers 15 residues. Germline-derived CDR1 and CDR2 are SGHRS and YFSETQ. Trimming pared 2 bases from V and 2 bases from J, leaving 13 bases between. CDR3 DNA sequence: TGCGCCAGCAGCTTCGCGGGGGCTGTACAAGAGACCCAGTACTTC. Translation: CASSFAGAVQETQYF.

This clonotype was seen more than once but under ten times. V gene TRBV5-5 combines with J gene TRBJ2-7; TRBD1 might be the D (6 bases). V dropped 6 bases and J dropped 0 bases, with 19 bases sitting between them. Germline CDR1 is SGHKS and CDR2 is YYEKEE (reference sequence). CDR3 size: 16 residues. CDR3 nucleotide sequence: TGTGCCAGCACCCCCTCGGCAGGACAGATCTCCTACGAGCAGTACTTC. Its translation: CASTPSAGQISYEQYF.

At least ten counts were recorded for this clonotype. The rearrangement links TRBV7-8 to TRBJ2-5, with D uncertain. Trimming shortened V by 3 bases and J by 3 bases, and 8 bases separated the two germline ends. Germline V lookup: CDR1 SGHVS, CDR2 FQNEAQ. This CDR3 is 13 amino acids long. CDR3: CASSFTLEETQYF. The CDR3 bases are TGTGCCAGCAGCTTCACTTTAGAAGAGACCCAGTACTTC.

The rearrangement joins TRBV12-3 or TRBV12-4 to TRBJ2-1; D ambiguous. V lost 3 bases, J lost 6 bases, and 24 bases lay in between. This CDR3 region has 18 residues. The CDR3 loop is CASSFMNPGRRYSNEQFF. CDR3 DNA: TGTGCCAGCAGTTTTATGAACCCAGGCAGACGATACAGCAATGAGCAGTTCTTC.

In its sample, this clonotype was seen many times. This chain joins TRBV11-2 and TRBJ2-3, with no clear D. This CDR3 spans 15 amino acids. Germline CDR1 is SGHAT and CDR2 is FQNNGV. Trimming took 1 base from V and 0 from J, leaving 8 bases between them. Here the CDR3 DNA reads TGTGCCAGCAGCTTAGGACGAGTTAGCACAGATACGCAGTATTTT. This gives the protein CASSLGRVSTDTQYF.

With regard to this clonotype: A read error may explain this, as a much larger clone is one base away. In DNA form, the CDR3 reads TGCGCCAGCAGCCAGGACTCCGGTCGCCGGAGCGAGCAGTACTTC. Its translation is CASSQDSGRRSEQYF. The chain employs TRBV5-1 and TRBJ2-7; D might be TRBD2 (5 bases). Germline loops: CDR1 SGHRS, CDR2 YFSETQ. Deletions cut 4 bases from V and 6 bases from J, with 20 bases between. This CDR3 is built from 15 residues. Filled out from reference TRBV5-1 and TRBJ2-7, the complete variable domain reads KAGVTQTPRYLIKTRGQQVTLSCSPISGHRSVSWYQQTPGQGLQFLFEYFSETQRNKGNFPGRFSGRQFSNSRSEMNVSTLELGDSALYLCASSQDSGRRSEQYFGPGTRLTVT.

This clonotype was picked up a small number of times. At one boundary the junction diverges from the germline segment, which might be a read error. This chain joins TRBV12-3 or TRBV12-4 and TRBJ1-2, with no clear D. The CDR3 is made up of 17 amino acids. The CDR3 coding sequence is TGTGCCATCAGTGAGTCGAAGGTCTTGTGGCACTTCCATGGCTACACCTTC. The encoded protein is CAISESKVLWHFHGYTF.

V gene TRBV6-2 or TRBV6-3 combines with J gene TRBJ1-2, with 7 bases identical to TRBD1. The CDR3 has 15 amino acids. In germline, CDR1 is MNHEY, CDR2 SVGEGT. V shed 6 bases, J shed 6 bases, and the junction held 13 bases outside the gene matches. The CDR3 here is CASSTDREKINGYTF. CDR3 nucleotide sequence: TGTGCCAGCAGCACCGACAGGGAGAAAATTAATGGCTACACCTTC.